This TCR beta chain came from a study of beta chain features in type 1 diabetes. Every isolated RNA sample was fully reverse transcribed, so sequencing captured expressed TCRB transcripts. Clones were sequenced by immunoSEQ multiplex PCR, and TCRdb holds only the in-frame ones, with some missing. The sample has roughly 610,000 clones, 15% seen once. This CDR3 has 15 residues. Germline values: CDR1 SNHLY, CDR2 FYNNEI. V lost 7 bases, J lost 7 bases, and 9 bases stayed unmatched. This clone was recorded only once. Other DNA variants within this sample encode the same CDR3. Sequences were obtained from naive CD4+ T cells from blood. This TCR derives from a man aged 18 to 30 in good health. The chain employs TRBV2 and TRBJ2-1, with 11 bases that match TRBD2. The CDR3 is CASIIRSSGGNEQFF. In DNA, the CDR3 is TGTGCCAGCATCATCCGATCTAGCGGGGGGAATGAGCAGTTCTTC.